This paragraph reports one TCR beta chain. It lacks a known antigen. No quality values exist for individual bases; no much larger clone is one base distant. TCRbeta CDR3 regions were amplified from genomic DNA by means of the immunoSEQ Assay, a bias-controlled multiplex PCR. As for the original processing: The number of nucleated cells in each sample was estimated by amplification of reference gene primers within the assay. To quantify the absolute abundance of each unique TCRbeta CDR3 rearrangement, sequence reads were collapsed and filtered. Productive Simpson clonality was computed per sample as the square root of Simpson's diversity index over productive rearrangements. TCRdb holds this immuneACCESS table with in-frame rearrangements only. Some clones are missing; in checked studies, unresolved V genes explain under half, and the rest has no known cause. That table supplies the V and J calls and clone size; D and trimming were determined from the DNA. The sample table lists about 220,000 clones, around 89% of them with a count of one. The ten largest clones take up approximately 2.3% of the sample.

Counted from cysteine to phenylalanine, this CDR3 has 15 amino acids. Only CDR3 DNA remains: 45 bases, in frame from the first base. Trimming accounts for 5 bases at V and 3 bases at J, while the number of junction bases matched to no gene is 6. Taken from the germline V gene (reference sequence), the CDR1 and CDR2 loops are LNHDA and SQIVND. Participants in the prospective study were aged about 18 to 89 years, lived in under 30 United States geographic areas, and enrolled through a virtual design. To assign participants to cohorts, the prospective study relied on clinical history that participants themselves reported in a screening survey and a study questionnaire. In the prospective study, mobile phlebotomists collected whole blood, serum and a nasopharyngeal or oropharyngeal swab from each participant. Over a roughly two-month period, participants in the prospective study had the option of providing additional blood draws and questionnaires. Prospective study blood samples were shipped either frozen or at room temperature before DNA extraction.

The data derive from a study of blood T cell repertoires in COVID-19 (dated by TCRdb to the early 2020s). A note on the overall study: Collaborator samples came from the United States, Italy and Spain and covered acute and convalescent phases of COVID-19. The dataset comprised deeply sampled blood TCRbeta repertoires from subjects exposed to, actively infected with, or recovered from COVID-19. The repertoires were released in a freely available public database intended as a resource for research on the immune response to SARS-CoV-2. Where available, HLA class I and class II types were taken from metadata supplied by the sample provider and were not determined by assay-based typing. The sample metadata nearly always contained a de-identified subject ID, COVID-19 status, age in years and sex. Samples were obtained from the ongoing ImmuneRACE study (first 160 participants) and from some 1,200 subjects provided by 6 global collaborators. The prospective study material was composed of cDNA or gDNA derived from T cells, B-cell-depleted T cells, or PBMCs. Study-wide conclusions, independent of this receptor: The amount of clinical and demographic metadata varied by source and participant and was provided uncurated.

The TCR comes from a middle-aged woman with acute COVID-19. The sequenced sample consisted of PBMCs or T cells enriched from blood (not recorded which). The rearrangement joined TRBV19 to TRBJ2-1, with 8 junctional bases fitting TRBD2. In nucleotide form, the sequence is TGTGCCAGTAGTTCTCTAGCGGGCGGCTACAATGAGCAGTTCTTC. Its protein reads: CASSSLAGGYNEQFF.